This T cell receptor (beta chain) was captured by sequencing in a study of T cell repertoires in cytomegalovirus infection (dated by TCRdb to the late 2010s). Looking at the study overall: Peptide stimulations targeted recently identified HLA-C-restricted CMV epitopes, whose presentation resists viral immunomodulation, together with well-studied HLA-B-restricted epitopes. Because public TCR beta signatures pointed to carriage of CMV infection together with the matching HLA type, the HLA type of each donor mattered for the analysis. Results and caveats for the whole study, not just this receptor: The ex vivo response was dominated by HLA-C-restricted CMV-specific TCR beta clonotypes, and the single most frequent clonotype in two of eight donors was supplied by these HLA-C-restricted clonotypes. Cumulative frequency of public TCR beta family members discriminated carriers of CMV infection plus the relevant HLA type in this cohort and an independent approximately 340-donor cohort.

The sample was run on an Illumina HiSeq 1500. The raw public reads went through TCRdb reprocessing: fastp at Q25, MiXCR clone calling, in-frame beta chains kept. Every distinct CDR3 protein forms one entry, paired with its most common genes and DNA. For this sample there are hundreds of thousands of distinct CDR3 sequences; around 31% appear just once. 15% to 20% of the sample goes to the ten largest clones. This clonotype was counted a few times. The clone's antigen remains unknown. No much larger clone exists at a distance of one base, and base qualities are not known. Explained via the paper, the treatment or condition label denotes: in vitro stimulation with specific CMV peptide epitopes to enrich CMV-specific T cells. The germline V gene yields SGHTA for CDR1 and FQGNSA for CDR2. V lost 4 bases and J lost 6 bases, and the count of bases not matched to a germline gene is 8. The CDR3 runs 15 amino acids, cysteine and phenylalanine included. Just the 45-base CDR3 DNA is kept, in frame starting at base 1.

The sequence came from a human donor in good health (CMV status not recorded). Some clones in this sample may be carry-over from other donors' samples. This specimen consisted of cultured PBMCs, obtained from culture after CMV antigen stimulation. The chain links TRBV7-2 with TRBJ2-2, and 7 junctional nucleotides match TRBD1. At the DNA level, the sequence is TGTGCCAGCAGCTCAAGGGGTGACAGGGCCGGGGAGCTGTTTTTT. Its translation is CASSSRGDRAGELFF.